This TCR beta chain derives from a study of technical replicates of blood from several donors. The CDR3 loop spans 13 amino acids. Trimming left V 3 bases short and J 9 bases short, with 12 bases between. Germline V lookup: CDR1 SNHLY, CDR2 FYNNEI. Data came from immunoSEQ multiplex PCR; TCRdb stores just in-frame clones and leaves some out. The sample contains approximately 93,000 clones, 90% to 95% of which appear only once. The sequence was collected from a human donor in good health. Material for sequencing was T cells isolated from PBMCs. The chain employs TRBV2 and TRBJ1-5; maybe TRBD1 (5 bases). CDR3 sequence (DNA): TGTGCCAGCAGTGAGGGGGGAAGTGGGCCCCAGCATTTT. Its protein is CASSEGGSGPQHF.